What follows are 28 T cell receptor beta chains derived from one specimen sequenced in a study of blood T cells in healthy people across ages. Then a second PCR, running about 6 to 11 cycles, was carried out with a sample-barcoded 5' primer and a J-beta primer mix. Each CDR3 protein is one row after TCRdb ran MiXCR on the 5' RACE reads. Found here are 540,000 or so distinct CDR3 sequences, 24% of them singletons; the top ten hold approximately 8.7%. The sample also formed part of further work on T cells of mothers and their children.

Sample: blood. The receptors shown here come from a boy between 5 and 17 years old in good health.

The chain has TRBV7-3 and TRBJ2-5, with D possibly matching TRBD1 (6 bases). Germline values: CDR1 SGHTA, CDR2 FQGTGA. Trimming stripped 4 bases from V and 4 bases from J, with 10 bases between. CDR3 length: 13 residues. The CDR3 DNA sequence: TGTGCCAGCAGCTCAGGGACACGAGAGACCCAGTACTTC. This translates into CASSSGTRETQYF.

The chain couples TRBV20-1 to TRBJ2-7; 7 bases fit TRBD2. Trimming took 6 bases from V and 2 from J; bases not matched to a gene: 10. The CDR3 runs to 14 residues. CDR1 DFQATT and CDR2 SNEGSKA come from the germline V gene (reference sequence). Here the CDR3 reads CSASPSGAAYEQYF. The CDR3 DNA reads TGCAGTGCCTCCCCTAGCGGAGCGGCCTACGAGCAGTACTTC.

J is TRBJ2-1 and V is TRBV19; 8 bases line up with TRBD1. The ends lost 7 bases at V and 10 bases at J; junction bases unmatched: 15. Germline V lookup: CDR1 LNHDA, CDR2 SQIVND (reference sequence). The CDR3 is 15 residues long. The CDR3 sequence: CASTADRAPSAEQFF. For the CDR3, the DNA is TGTGCCAGTACCGCGGACAGGGCACCTTCGGCGGAGCAGTTCTTC.

This clonotype was recorded only once. The DNA of the CDR3 is TGTGCCACCAGTGATTTGCCCAGGGAATCTGGAAACACCATATATTTT. Amino acids: CATSDLPRESGNTIYF. The chain combines TRBV24-1 with TRBJ1-3, with D possibly matching TRBD1 (5 bases). The CDR3 is 16 residues long. Germline values: CDR1 KGHDR, CDR2 SFDVKD. Trimming removed 0 bases at V and 1 base at J, with 9 bases between.

The V and J genes are TRBV7-9 and TRBJ1-1; D is undetermined. The CDR3 is 13 amino acids. The V and J ends lost 0 bases and 5 bases respectively, with 7 bases between them. The germline V gene encodes CDR1 SEHNR and CDR2 FQNEAQ (reference sequence). The CDR3 DNA sequence: TGTGCCAGCAGCTTAGCGCTGAGGACTGAAGCTTTCTTT. This sequence encodes CASSLALRTEAFF.

The chain employs TRBV19 and TRBJ2-1, with a tentative D call TRBD2 (6 bases). The V end was cut by 3 bases, the J end by 7 bases, with 13 bases between. The CDR3 totals 14 residues. Per the germline V gene, CDR1 is LNHDA and CDR2 is SQIVND (reference sequence). CDR3 amino acids: CASSISGVGNEQFF. CDR3 DNA: TGTGCCAGTAGTATTTCGGGAGTGGGGAATGAGCAGTTCTTC.

This rearrangement joins TRBV28 to TRBJ2-5; 12 nucleotides align to TRBD2. The last part of the DNA fits TRBJ2-7 better; the J call may be wrong. CDR1 is MDHEN and CDR2 is SYDVKM in the germline V gene. CDR3 length: 16 amino acids. For the CDR3, the DNA is TGTGCCAGCAGTTTACTACTAGCGGGGGGCCTTTACGAGCAGTACTTC. Translated: CASSLLLAGGLYEQYF.

The chain uses TRBV11-2 and TRBJ2-5; 10 nucleotides align to TRBD2. CDR3 length: 17 residues. The V gene end was trimmed by 3 bases and the J gene end by 3 bases; junction bases not matched to a gene: 10. The germline gives CDR1 SGHAT, CDR2 FQNNGV. Here the CDR3 DNA reads TGTGCCAGCAGCTTGTCGATGACTAGCGGGTGGAAAGAGACCCAGTACTTC. This translates into CASSLSMTSGWKETQYF.

This clonotype was seen a handful of times. The gene calls are TRBV4-1 and TRBJ2-2; 7 bases match TRBD1. CDR1 and CDR2 (germline): MGHRA, YSYEKL. The CDR3 has 17 amino acids. The V segment lost 0 bases and the J segment 7 bases; nucleotides outside the gene matches: 11. The CDR3 reads CASSQDENRGAVGELFF. In DNA form, the CDR3 reads TGCGCCAGCAGCCAAGATGAAAACAGGGGTGCGGTCGGGGAGCTGTTTTTT.

This clonotype was seen a handful of times. The CDR3: CASNQVDLMGRHTEAFF. In nucleotides, the CDR3 is TGTGCCAGCAACCAAGTCGATTTGATGGGGCGACACACTGAAGCTTTCTTT. The chain combines TRBV6-6 with TRBJ1-1; TRBD1 might be the D (5 bases). Trimming took 7 bases from V and 3 from J, leaving 24 bases between them. Germline V gene lookup returns CDR1 MNHNY and CDR2 SVGAGI (reference sequence). The CDR3 extends over 17 amino acids.

The chain has TRBV6-5 and TRBJ2-3; TRBD2 matches 12 bases. CDR3 length: 20 amino acids. The junction had 14 bases not matched to a gene; V was cut back by 0 bases and J by 4 bases. Germline V gene data show CDR1 as MNHEY and CDR2 as SVGAGI. The CDR3: CASSYSGGRLAGVEADTQYF. As DNA, the CDR3 is TGTGCCAGCAGTTACTCTGGGGGCCGACTAGCGGGAGTGGAGGCAGATACGCAGTATTTT.

This clonotype was counted ten times or more. The J gene is TRBJ1-5, the V gene TRBV6-2 or TRBV6-3; 7 positions match TRBD1. The CDR3 runs 14 residues. V shed 6 bases and J 3 bases; nucleotides not matched to a gene: 5. Germline V lookup: CDR1 MNHEY, CDR2 SVGEGT. CDR3 sequence (DNA): TGTGCCAGCAGCGGCAGGGGGAACAATCAGCCCCAGCATTTT. Its protein is CASSGRGNNQPQHF.

The CDR3 sequence: CASSPGINYEQYF. CDR3 DNA: TGTGCCAGCAGCCCCGGGATCAACTACGAGCAGTACTTC. This chain uses TRBV7-2 with TRBJ2-5; D might be TRBD2 (5 bases). With the DNA end fitting TRBJ2-7 better, the J assignment may be wrong. The V gene's germline CDR1 is SGHTA and CDR2 FQGNSA. The CDR3 covers 13 residues.

The rearrangement uses TRBV20-1 and TRBJ2-5, with 7 bases matching TRBD2. V shed 6 bases and J 6 bases; nucleotides not matched to a gene: 10. The length of the CDR3 is 13 residues. Germline V gene sequence: CDR1 DFQATT, CDR2 SNEGSKA (reference sequence). The CDR3 bases are TGCAGTGCCCCCGGGGGGACGATAAAGACCCAGTACTTC. Amino acids: CSAPGGTIKTQYF.

The genes are TRBV12-3 or TRBV12-4 and TRBJ1-2; 7 nucleotides agree with TRBD1. The CDR3 has 13 amino acids. J gave up 4 bases and V 7 bases, and 6 bases lay outside the gene matches. The CDR3 DNA sequence: TGTGCCAGCACCACGGACAGGAGCTATGGCTACACCTTC. Translated: CASTTDRSYGYTF.

The chain combines TRBV13 with TRBJ2-5, with D perhaps TRBD1 or TRBD2 (5 bases each). This CDR3 region has 16 residues. Trimming shortened V by 4 bases and J by 4 bases, and 19 bases separated the two germline ends. CDR1 and CDR2 (germline): PRHDT, FYEKMQ (reference sequence). The CDR3 region has the DNA TGTGCCAGCAGCTCGATGGGACCCGTCAAGGGAGAGACCCAGTACTTC. Translated: CASSSMGPVKGETQYF. The whole variable domain, filled in from reference TRBV13 and TRBJ2-5, reads AAGVIQSPRHLIKEKRETATLKCYPIPRHDTVYWYQQGPGQDPQFLISFYEKMQSDKGSIPDRFSAQQFSDYHSELNMSSLELGDSALYFCASSSMGPVKGETQYFGPGTRLLVL.

This clonotype showed up just a few times. This sequence joins TRBV24-1 and TRBJ2-1; weak D call: TRBD2 (6 bases). CDR1 and CDR2 (germline): KGHDR, SFDVKD. V gave up 3 bases and J gave up 10 bases, with 15 bases separating them. The CDR3 is 14 amino acids. The CDR3 DNA reads TGTGCCACCAGTGATCCTCCGGGGGAAGAGGAGCAGTTCTTC. It translates to CATSDPPGEEEQFF.

This clonotype has only a few counts. The chain couples TRBV12-3 or TRBV12-4 to TRBJ1-5, with 9 bases fitting TRBD1. CDR3 length: 15 amino acids. The V segment lost 4 bases and the J segment 6 bases; nucleotides outside the gene matches: 7. The CDR3 spells CASSSGTGYVQPQHF. The CDR3 DNA follows: TGTGCCAGCAGTTCCGGGACAGGGTATGTTCAGCCCCAGCATTTT.

This clonotype was recorded a few times. The rearrangement joins TRBV4-1 to TRBJ2-1; 7 bases agree with TRBD2. The length of the CDR3 is 16 residues. CDR1 is MGHRA and CDR2 is YSYEKL in the germline V gene. Germline trimming cut 4 bases from V and 2 bases from J; bases unmatched to any gene: 8. The CDR3 spells CASSPSTSRAYNEQFF. CDR3 sequence (DNA): TGCGCCAGCAGCCCCTCGACTAGCAGAGCCTACAATGAGCAGTTCTTC.

The J gene is TRBJ2-1, the V gene TRBV24-1; no clear D gene. The CDR3 sequence is 15 residues long. The germline V and J ends were trimmed by 5 bases and 6 bases, with 16 bases remaining between them. The V gene's germline CDR1 is KGHDR and CDR2 SFDVKD. CDR3 DNA sequence: TGTGCCACCAGTGCGACCCCCGGTAGCAGCAATGAGCAGTTCTTC. Its translation: CATSATPGSSNEQFF.

The chain combines TRBV3-1 with TRBJ2-4, with 16 bases fitting TRBD2. Germline V lookup: CDR1 LGHDT, CDR2 YNNKEL (reference sequence). Trimming cost V 4 bases and J 9 bases; bases outside gene matches: 6. The CDR3 consists of 16 residues. The CDR3 region is CASSLGTSGGAGIQYF. In DNA form, the CDR3 reads TGTGCCAGCAGCCTGGGGACTAGCGGGGGGGCGGGCATTCAGTACTTC.

The J gene is TRBJ2-7, the V gene TRBV5-1, with D perhaps matching TRBD2 (5 bases). V gave up 6 bases and J gave up 0 bases, with 13 bases separating them. Looked up from germline, CDR1 is SGHRS and CDR2 is YFSETQ. This CDR3 is built from 14 residues. CDR3 sequence reads: CASTQTGSSYEQYF. Here the CDR3 DNA reads TGCGCCAGCACCCAAACGGGGAGCTCCTACGAGCAGTACTTC.

In its sample, this clonotype was seen a few times. In nucleotides, the CDR3 is TGTGCCAGCAGTAGGAGGTCCTACGAGCAGTACTTC. It yields the protein CASSRRSYEQYF. V usage is TRBV6-2 or TRBV6-3 and J usage is TRBJ2-7, with TRBD2 as a possible D gene (5 bases). With 5 bases removed from V and 1 base from J, the gap between germline ends came to 6 bases. CDR1 and CDR2 (germline): MNHEY, SVGEGT. CDR3 length: 12 residues.

V is TRBV12-5 and J is TRBJ2-3; TRBD1 is a possible D gene (6 bases). Germline V gene sequence: CDR1 LGHNT, CDR2 FRNRAP. The CDR3 runs to 16 residues. The ends were cut back, 1 base at V and 5 bases at J, with 16 bases in the middle. DNA of the CDR3: TGTGCTAGTGGTTTGGAACAGGGCTTGGCGGGAGATACGCAGTATTTT. Residues: CASGLEQGLAGDTQYF. Using reference TRBV12-5 and TRBJ2-3 for the parts outside the CDR3, the full variable domain is DARVTQTPRHKVTEMGQEVTMRCQPILGHNTVFWYRQTMMQGLELLAYFRNRAPLDDSGMPKDRFSAEMPDATLATLKIQPSEPRDSAVYFCASGLEQGLAGDTQYFGPGTRLTVL.

This clonotype was seen a few times. V and J are TRBV20-1 and TRBJ2-3; TRBD2 agrees at 9 bases. V was clipped by 6 bases and J by 2 bases; unmatched bases: 6. The V gene's germline CDR1 is DFQATT and CDR2 SNEGSKA (reference sequence). The CDR3 has 14 residues. CDR3: CSARLADVTDTQYF. The CDR3 DNA follows: TGCAGTGCCCGACTAGCGGACGTCACAGATACGCAGTATTTT.

The chain links TRBV20-1 to TRBJ2-5; 7 bases fit TRBD2. CDR1 is DFQATT and CDR2 is SNEGSKA in the germline V gene (reference sequence). Trimming cost V 5 bases and J 2 bases; bases outside gene matches: 8. The CDR3 runs 14 residues. DNA of the CDR3: TGCAGTGCTCTCACTAGCGCCGCTCAAGAGACCCAGTACTTC. Encoded protein: CSALTSAAQETQYF.

This clonotype was counted between two and nine times. This chain joins TRBV19 and TRBJ2-7; possible D gene TRBD2, 5 bases. The germline V gene has CDR1 LNHDA and CDR2 SQIVND (reference sequence). Trimming left V 1 base short and J 4 bases short, with 14 bases between. This CDR3 is built from 15 residues. The CDR3 DNA follows: TGTGCCAGTAGTATAGCCAAAGCGGTCCTATACGAGCAGTACTTC. It encodes CASSIAKAVLYEQYF.

This clonotype was counted only a few times. V and J are TRBV18 and TRBJ2-5; 12 bases are a match to TRBD2. The better agreement between TRBJ2-7 and the DNA end casts doubt on the J call. The CDR3 consists of 16 residues. Germline values: CDR1 KGHSH, CDR2 LQKENI. CDR3 DNA sequence: TGTGCCAGCTCACCGCTAGCGGGAGGGTCTAATTACGAGCAGTACTTC. This encodes CASSPLAGGSNYEQYF.